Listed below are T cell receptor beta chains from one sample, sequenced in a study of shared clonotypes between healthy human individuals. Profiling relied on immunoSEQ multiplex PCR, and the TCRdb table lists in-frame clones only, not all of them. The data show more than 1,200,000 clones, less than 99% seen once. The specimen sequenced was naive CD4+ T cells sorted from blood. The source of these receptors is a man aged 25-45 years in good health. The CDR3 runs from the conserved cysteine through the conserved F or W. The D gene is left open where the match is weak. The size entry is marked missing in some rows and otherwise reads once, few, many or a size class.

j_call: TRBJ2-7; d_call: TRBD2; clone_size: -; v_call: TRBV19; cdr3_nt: TGTGCCAGTAGTATAGATCGGGGGGGACTAGCGTCACCTGTCGAGCAGTACTTC; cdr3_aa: CASSIDRGGLASPVEQYF
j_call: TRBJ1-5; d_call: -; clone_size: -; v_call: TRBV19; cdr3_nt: TGTGCCAGTAGTATTAGCGGGGCCGGAAATCACCAGCCCCAGCATTTT; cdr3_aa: CASSISGAGNHQPQHF
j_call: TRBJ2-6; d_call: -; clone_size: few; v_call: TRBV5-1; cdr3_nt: TGCGCCAGCAGCTTGGGGCTGGCTGGGGCCAACGTCCTGACTTTC; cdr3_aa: CASSLGLAGANVLTF
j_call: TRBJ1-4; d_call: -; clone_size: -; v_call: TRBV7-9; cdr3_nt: TGTGCCAGCAGCCCCGGTATTACTAATGAAAAACTGTTTTTT; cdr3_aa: CASSPGITNEKLFF
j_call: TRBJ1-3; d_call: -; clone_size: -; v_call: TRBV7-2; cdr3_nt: TGTGCCAGCAGCTTAGATTCGGGGTACGGATACGGAGGAAACACCATATATTTT; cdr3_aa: CASSLDSGYGYGGNTIYF
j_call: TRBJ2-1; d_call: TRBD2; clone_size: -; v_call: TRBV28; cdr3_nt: TGTGCCAGCAGTTACGCCGGGAGGTGGGATGAGCAGTTCTTC; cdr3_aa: CASSYAGRWDEQFF
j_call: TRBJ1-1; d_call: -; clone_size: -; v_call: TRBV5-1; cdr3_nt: TGCGCCAGCGGAACGGGGTTGAACACTGAAGCTTTCTTT; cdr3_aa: CASGTGLNTEAFF
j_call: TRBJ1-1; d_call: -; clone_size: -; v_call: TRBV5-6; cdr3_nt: TGTGCCAGCAGCTTGGGGCGGACGCATATTGTCCGGGCTTTCTTT; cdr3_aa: CASSLGRTHIVRAFF
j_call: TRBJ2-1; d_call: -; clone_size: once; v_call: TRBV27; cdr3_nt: TGTGCCAGCAGTTTGGTGGGACGGGGATACAATGAGCAGTTCTTC; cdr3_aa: CASSLVGRGYNEQFF
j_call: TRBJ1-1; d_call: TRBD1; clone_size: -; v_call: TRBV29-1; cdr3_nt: TGCAGCGTTGCTTACAGGGGGGACACTGAAGCTTTCTTT; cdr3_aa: CSVAYRGDTEAFF
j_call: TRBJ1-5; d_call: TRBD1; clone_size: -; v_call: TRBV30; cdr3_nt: TGTGCCTCCCAAACAGGGGGCAATCAGCCCCAGCATTTT; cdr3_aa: CASQTGGNQPQHF
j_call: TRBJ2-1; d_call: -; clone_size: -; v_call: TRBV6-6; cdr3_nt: TGTGCCAGCAGATACCCAAGTGGTGAGCAGTTCTTC; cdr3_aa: CASRYPSGEQFF
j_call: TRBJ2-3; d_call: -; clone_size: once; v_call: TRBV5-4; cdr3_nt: TGTGCCACCCGCCCCGGAGGGGGTACAGATACGCAGTATTTT; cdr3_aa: CATRPGGGTDTQYF
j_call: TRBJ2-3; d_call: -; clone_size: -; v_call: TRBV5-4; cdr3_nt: TGTGCCAGCAGCTTGGCAACTAGCCCAGATACGCAGTATTTT; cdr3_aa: CASSLATSPDTQYF
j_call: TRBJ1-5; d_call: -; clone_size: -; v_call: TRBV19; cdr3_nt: TGTGCCAGTAGCAACCGGGACACCGATCAGCCCCAGCATTTT; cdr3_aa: CASSNRDTDQPQHF
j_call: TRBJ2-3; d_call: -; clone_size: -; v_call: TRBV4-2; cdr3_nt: TGTGCCAGCAGCCAAGTCTTATCTAGCACAGATACGCAGTATTTT; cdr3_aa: CASSQVLSSTDTQYF
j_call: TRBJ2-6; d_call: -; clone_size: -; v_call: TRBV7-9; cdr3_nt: TGTGCCAGCAGCCCAAAGAGCTCTGGGGCCAACGTCCTGACTTTC; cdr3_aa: CASSPKSSGANVLTF
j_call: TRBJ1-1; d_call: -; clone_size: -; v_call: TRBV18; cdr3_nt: TGTGCCAGCTCAAGGGGGAACACTGAAGCTTTCTTT; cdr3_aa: CASSRGNTEAFF
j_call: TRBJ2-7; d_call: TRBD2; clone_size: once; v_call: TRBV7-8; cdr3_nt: TGTGCCAGCAGCTTAGGGACCGCTAGCGGACAATCCTACGAGCAGTACTTC; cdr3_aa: CASSLGTASGQSYEQYF
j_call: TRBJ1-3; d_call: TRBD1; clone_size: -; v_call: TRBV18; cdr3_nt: TGTGCCAGCTCACCACTGCCCCGGACAGGAGAATTCTCTGGAAACACCATATATTTT; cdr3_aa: CASSPLPRTGEFSGNTIYF
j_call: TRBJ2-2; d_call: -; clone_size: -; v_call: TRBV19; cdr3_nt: TGTGCCAGTAGTTTACGGGACGGCAACACCGGGGAGCTGTTTTTT; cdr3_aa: CASSLRDGNTGELFF
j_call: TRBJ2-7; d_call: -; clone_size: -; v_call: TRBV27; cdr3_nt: TGTGCCAGCAGTTTTCCCGGCTCCTACGAGCAGTACTTC; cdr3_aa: CASSFPGSYEQYF
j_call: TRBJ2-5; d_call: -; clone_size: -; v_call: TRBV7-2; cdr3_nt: TGTGCCAGCAGGCCGAACCGGGGCAGACAAGAGACCCAGTACTTC; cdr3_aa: CASRPNRGRQETQYF
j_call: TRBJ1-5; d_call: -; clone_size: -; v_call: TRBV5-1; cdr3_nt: TGCGCCAGCAGCTTGGTCGGCGGATGGAATGAACCCCAGCATTTT; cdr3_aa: CASSLVGGWNEPQHF
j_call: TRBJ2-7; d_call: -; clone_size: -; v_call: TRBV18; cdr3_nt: TGTGCCAGCTCACCAGGGTCCCTCCTCTACGAGCAGTACTTC; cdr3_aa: CASSPGSLLYEQYF
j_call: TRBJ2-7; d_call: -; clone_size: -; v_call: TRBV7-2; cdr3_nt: TGTGCCAGCAGCTTAGCTCCGGGATACGAGCAGTACTTC; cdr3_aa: CASSLAPGYEQYF
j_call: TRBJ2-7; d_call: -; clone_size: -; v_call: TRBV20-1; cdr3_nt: TGCAGTGCAGCCTATCTCGAGCAGTACTTC; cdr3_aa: CSAAYLEQYF